The rows below give T cell receptor beta chains drawn from one sample of a study of Graves' ophthalmopathy and Graves' hyperthyroidism. One entry per CDR3 protein, called by TCRdb with MiXCR from the multiplex PCR reads. The sample records more than 550,000 distinct CDR3 sequences, about 38% being singletons. The source material was peripheral blood. These receptors all come from an adult man with Graves' ophthalmopathy. Both conserved end residues are part of each CDR3. Each record gives: clone size, J gene, CDR3 length, D gene, V gene, CDR3 DNA, CDR3 protein. D genes are given only for firm matches. Clone size appears in some rows only: once, few, many, or a class for an expanded clone.

clone_size: many; j_call: TRBJ1-6; cdr3_length: 13; d_call: .; v_call: TRBV3-1; cdr3_nt: TGTGCCAGCAGCCAAGGGAAGGAATCACCCCTCCACTTT; cdr3_aa: CASSQGKESPLHF
clone_size: .; j_call: TRBJ1-3; cdr3_length: 17; d_call: TRBD1; v_call: TRBV29-1; cdr3_nt: TGCAGCGTCGCGCCGGGACAGGGGCTTGGCTCTGGAAACACCATATATTTT; cdr3_aa: CSVAPGQGLGSGNTIYF
clone_size: .; j_call: TRBJ2-3; cdr3_length: 15; d_call: .; v_call: TRBV7-9; cdr3_nt: TGTGCCAGCAGCGACGACAGCTATAACACAGATACGCAGTATTTT; cdr3_aa: CASSDDSYNTDTQYF
clone_size: many; j_call: TRBJ1-1; cdr3_length: 11; d_call: .; v_call: TRBV20-1; cdr3_nt: TGCAGTGCTAGACAGAAAGTTGAAGCTTTCTTT; cdr3_aa: CSARQKVEAFF
clone_size: .; j_call: TRBJ1-5; cdr3_length: 14; d_call: .; v_call: TRBV2; cdr3_nt: TGTGCCAGCAGTTTTGGGGGAAGCAATGAGCCCCAGCATTTT; cdr3_aa: CASSFGGSNEPQHF
clone_size: .; j_call: TRBJ2-7; cdr3_length: 10; d_call: .; v_call: TRBV30; cdr3_nt: TGTGCCTGGAGCGGGGGCCAACAGTACTTC; cdr3_aa: CAWSGGQQYF
clone_size: many; j_call: TRBJ1-1; cdr3_length: 16; d_call: .; v_call: TRBV2; cdr3_nt: TGTGCCAGCAGCCACGCGGACGGACCCATGAACACTGAAGCTTTCTTT; cdr3_aa: CASSHADGPMNTEAFF
clone_size: many; j_call: TRBJ1-1; cdr3_length: 14; d_call: TRBD1; v_call: TRBV14; cdr3_nt: TGTGCCAGCAGCCGACAGGGATCTTGGGCTGAAGCTTTCTTT; cdr3_aa: CASSRQGSWAEAFF
clone_size: few; j_call: TRBJ2-7; cdr3_length: 17; d_call: TRBD2; v_call: TRBV5-1; cdr3_nt: TGCGCCAGCAGCTTGGTTCTAGCGGGAGGTCAATCCTACGAGCAGTACTTC; cdr3_aa: CASSLVLAGGQSYEQYF
clone_size: many; j_call: TRBJ1-2; cdr3_length: 14; d_call: .; v_call: TRBV7-2; cdr3_nt: TGTGCCAGCAGCTTAGTGCGGCCTAACTATGGCTACACCTTC; cdr3_aa: CASSLVRPNYGYTF
clone_size: many; j_call: TRBJ1-4; cdr3_length: 13; d_call: .; v_call: TRBV5-1; cdr3_nt: TGCGCCAGCCGTAGGGAGCGGAATGAAAAACTGTTTTTT; cdr3_aa: CASRRERNEKLFF
clone_size: .; j_call: TRBJ2-5; cdr3_length: 14; d_call: TRBD2; v_call: TRBV29-1; cdr3_nt: TGCAGCGGAGGGACTAGCGGGAGTATAAAGACCCAGTACTTC; cdr3_aa: CSGGTSGSIKTQYF
clone_size: .; j_call: TRBJ1-3; cdr3_length: 14; d_call: .; v_call: TRBV7-2; cdr3_nt: TGTGCCAGCAGTTCGGACAGAGATGGAAACACCATATATTTT; cdr3_aa: CASSSDRDGNTIYF
clone_size: many; j_call: TRBJ1-1; cdr3_length: 12; d_call: TRBD1; v_call: TRBV5-1; cdr3_nt: TGCGCCAGGACAGGGACATACACTGAAGCTTTCTTT; cdr3_aa: CARTGTYTEAFF
clone_size: many; j_call: TRBJ1-4; cdr3_length: 16; d_call: TRBD1; v_call: TRBV5-1; cdr3_nt: TGCGCCAGCAGCTTGTCTCCAGGGGGCGCAGGAGAAAAACTGTTTTTT; cdr3_aa: CASSLSPGGAGEKLFF
clone_size: few; j_call: TRBJ2-5; cdr3_length: 15; d_call: .; v_call: TRBV25-1; cdr3_nt: TGTGCCAGCAGTGGAACAGGGCTCCCCCAAGAGACCCAGTACTTC; cdr3_aa: CASSGTGLPQETQYF
clone_size: few; j_call: TRBJ2-3; cdr3_length: 14; d_call: .; v_call: TRBV24-1; cdr3_nt: TGTGCCACCAGTGATCCCGGGAGCACAGATACGCAGTATTTT; cdr3_aa: CATSDPGSTDTQYF
clone_size: many; j_call: TRBJ1-5; cdr3_length: 17; d_call: TRBD1; v_call: TRBV2; cdr3_nt: TGTGCCAGCAGTGCACGACAGGGGTTATCGGGCAATCAGCCCCAGCATTTT; cdr3_aa: CASSARQGLSGNQPQHF
clone_size: many; j_call: TRBJ1-6; cdr3_length: 14; d_call: TRBD1; v_call: TRBV20-1; cdr3_nt: TGCAGTGCTAGAGAGGACAGGGTGAATTCACCCCTCCACTTT; cdr3_aa: CSAREDRVNSPLHF
clone_size: many; j_call: TRBJ2-6; cdr3_length: 14; d_call: .; v_call: TRBV12-3/TRBV12-4; cdr3_nt: TGTGCCAGCAGGACGGCGTACGGGGCCAACGTCCTGACTTTC; cdr3_aa: CASRTAYGANVLTF
clone_size: .; j_call: TRBJ1-1; cdr3_length: 12; d_call: .; v_call: TRBV29-1; cdr3_nt: TGCAGCGAAGGAGGGAGTAGCACTGAAGCTTTCTTT; cdr3_aa: CSEGGSSTEAFF
clone_size: .; j_call: TRBJ1-2; cdr3_length: 12; d_call: TRBD1; v_call: TRBV27; cdr3_nt: TGTGCCAGCAGTGCGGGGACAGCCGGCTACACCTTC; cdr3_aa: CASSAGTAGYTF
clone_size: .; j_call: TRBJ1-6; cdr3_length: 15; d_call: TRBD1; v_call: TRBV15; cdr3_nt: TGTGCCACCAGCAGACTGCAGGGGGCGTATTCTCCCCTCCACTTT; cdr3_aa: CATSRLQGAYSPLHF
clone_size: .; j_call: TRBJ2-7; cdr3_length: 13; d_call: .; v_call: TRBV19; cdr3_nt: TGTGCCAATAGCTCTCACCAATCCTACGAGCAGTACTTC; cdr3_aa: CANSSHQSYEQYF
clone_size: many; j_call: TRBJ1-1; cdr3_length: 14; d_call: .; v_call: TRBV5-8; cdr3_nt: TGTGCCAGCACTCGGGACCGGACTATGCAGGAAGCTTTCTTT; cdr3_aa: CASTRDRTMQEAFF
clone_size: .; j_call: TRBJ2-7; cdr3_length: 16; d_call: .; v_call: TRBV4-1; cdr3_nt: TGCGCCAGCAGCCAAGACCGGGTCAGGAGAACCTACGAGCAGTACTTC; cdr3_aa: CASSQDRVRRTYEQYF
clone_size: .; j_call: TRBJ2-2; cdr3_length: 13; d_call: TRBD1; v_call: TRBV29-1; cdr3_nt: TGCAGCTCTCGACAGGGTTTTACCGGGGAGCTGTTTTTT; cdr3_aa: CSSRQGFTGELFF
clone_size: many; j_call: TRBJ1-2; cdr3_length: 14; d_call: .; v_call: TRBV19; cdr3_nt: TGTGCCAGTACCACGGTCCCAGCTAACTATGGCTACACCTTC; cdr3_aa: CASTTVPANYGYTF
clone_size: few; j_call: TRBJ1-5; cdr3_length: 15; d_call: .; v_call: TRBV20-1; cdr3_nt: TGCAGTGCTAGGATCGCCGGGGGGCGAGGTCAGCCCCAGCATTTT; cdr3_aa: CSARIAGGRGQPQHF
clone_size: .; j_call: TRBJ2-2; cdr3_length: 16; d_call: TRBD1; v_call: TRBV5-1; cdr3_nt: TGCGCCAGCAGCTTGGCGGGACAGGGAATGACCGGGGAGCTGTTTTTT; cdr3_aa: CASSLAGQGMTGELFF
clone_size: many; j_call: TRBJ1-4; cdr3_length: 14; d_call: .; v_call: TRBV5-1; cdr3_nt: TGCGCCAGCAGCTTGGGGCAGTTTAATGAAAAACTGTTTTTT; cdr3_aa: CASSLGQFNEKLFF
clone_size: .; j_call: TRBJ1-6; cdr3_length: 20; d_call: TRBD1; v_call: TRBV25-1; cdr3_nt: TGTGCCAGCAGTGCTAAGGACGGGGGGACAGGGGACTCCTATAATTCACCCCTCCACTTT; cdr3_aa: CASSAKDGGTGDSYNSPLHF
clone_size: .; j_call: TRBJ1-1; cdr3_length: 15; d_call: TRBD1; v_call: TRBV19; cdr3_nt: TGTGCCAGTAGGCCTACGGGACAGGGCTACACTGAAGCTTTCTTT; cdr3_aa: CASRPTGQGYTEAFF
clone_size: many; j_call: TRBJ1-1; cdr3_length: 14; d_call: .; v_call: TRBV12-5; cdr3_nt: TGTGCTAGTGGTTTGGGACCGATGAACACTGAAGCTTTCTTT; cdr3_aa: CASGLGPMNTEAFF
clone_size: once; j_call: TRBJ2-6; cdr3_length: 17; d_call: .; v_call: TRBV19; cdr3_nt: TGTGCCAGTAGTGTCAAGGGCTTGCCGGGCGGAGCCAACGTCCAGACTTTC; cdr3_aa: CASSVKGLPGGANVQTF
clone_size: many; j_call: TRBJ2-7; cdr3_length: 15; d_call: .; v_call: TRBV19; cdr3_nt: TGTGCCAGTAGTGTGAACCCGGGACGGTCCTACGAGCAGTACTTC; cdr3_aa: CASSVNPGRSYEQYF
clone_size: .; j_call: TRBJ2-5; cdr3_length: 14; d_call: TRBD2; v_call: TRBV10-3; cdr3_nt: TGTGCTAGAGGGACTAGCGGTTACCAAGAGACCCAGTACTTC; cdr3_aa: CARGTSGYQETQYF
clone_size: .; j_call: TRBJ2-7; cdr3_length: 15; d_call: .; v_call: TRBV20-1; cdr3_nt: TGCAGTGCTCCCCGAAGTGCCGGGAAGCTATACGAGCAGTACTTC; cdr3_aa: CSAPRSAGKLYEQYF
clone_size: once; j_call: TRBJ2-7; cdr3_length: 14; d_call: .; v_call: TRBV2; cdr3_nt: TGTGCCAGCAGTGAATACCCAGGGAACTACGAGCAGTACTTC; cdr3_aa: CASSEYPGNYEQYF
clone_size: many; j_call: TRBJ1-2; cdr3_length: 15; d_call: .; v_call: TRBV24-1; cdr3_nt: TGTGCCACCAGTGACCCCGAGGACAGAACATATGGCTACACCTTC; cdr3_aa: CATSDPEDRTYGYTF
clone_size: .; j_call: TRBJ1-4; cdr3_length: 16; d_call: .; v_call: TRBV9; cdr3_nt: TGTGCCAGCAGCGGGGACGGCTTTGCAACTAATGAAAAACTGTTTTTT; cdr3_aa: CASSGDGFATNEKLFF
clone_size: .; j_call: TRBJ1-1; cdr3_length: 16; d_call: TRBD1; v_call: TRBV19; cdr3_nt: TGTGCCAGCAGTAGCCCAGGGACAGGAGGGGTCACTGAAGCTTTCTTT; cdr3_aa: CASSSPGTGGVTEAFF
clone_size: .; j_call: TRBJ2-7; cdr3_length: 15; d_call: .; v_call: TRBV11-2; cdr3_nt: TGTGCCAGCAGCCAAACAGGGATTAAAGCCTACGAGCAGTACTTC; cdr3_aa: CASSQTGIKAYEQYF
clone_size: .; j_call: TRBJ1-4; cdr3_length: 12; d_call: .; v_call: TRBV29-1; cdr3_nt: TGCAGCGCGCGGACAGCTAATAAAAAACTGTTTTTT; cdr3_aa: CSARTANKKLFF
clone_size: many; j_call: TRBJ2-1; cdr3_length: 16; d_call: TRBD2; v_call: TRBV2; cdr3_nt: TGTGCCAGCAGGCGGACTAGCGGGAGGGCCTTGAATGAGCAGTTCTTC; cdr3_aa: CASRRTSGRALNEQFF
clone_size: many; j_call: TRBJ1-2; cdr3_length: 14; d_call: .; v_call: TRBV19; cdr3_nt: TGTGCCAGTAGCCCCTCGACCCATTCAGGTGGCTACACCTTC; cdr3_aa: CASSPSTHSGGYTF
clone_size: .; j_call: TRBJ2-6; cdr3_length: 15; d_call: .; v_call: TRBV15; cdr3_nt: TGTGCCACCAGCAGAGATCTGGCGACGGCCTTCACAGGGACTTTC; cdr3_aa: CATSRDLATAFTGTF
clone_size: many; j_call: TRBJ1-6; cdr3_length: 17; d_call: .; v_call: TRBV15; cdr3_nt: TGTGCCACCAGCAGAGGGATGGGAGACTCCTATAATTCACCCCTCCACTTT; cdr3_aa: CATSRGMGDSYNSPLHF
clone_size: .; j_call: TRBJ1-1; cdr3_length: 13; d_call: .; v_call: TRBV12-3/TRBV12-4; cdr3_nt: TGTGCCAGCGGTTTATGGTTGAACACTGAAGCTTTCTTT; cdr3_aa: CASGLWLNTEAFF